These 25 T cell receptor beta chains were sequenced from one sample in a study of human T cells and chemical hapten exposure. TCRdb reanalysed the RACE reads using MiXCR and keeps one entry per CDR3 protein. This table holds over 65,000 distinct CDR3 sequences, about 9.9% found once. As for time point: patch test 2, 6 weeks after DPC sensitization. Treatment reported: therapeutic diphenylcyclopropenone sensitization with weekly scalp DPC. This sample comprised whole blood, obtained in connection with sensitization to the hapten diphenylcyclopropenone (DPC). These receptors came from a man younger than 30 with alopecia areata. Some clones in this sample may be carry-over from other donors' samples.

In this sample, this clonotype turned up a few times. J is TRBJ1-2 and V is TRBV7-6; D is possibly TRBD1 (5 bases). The CDR3 runs 14 residues. CDR1 and CDR2 from the germline V gene are SGHVS and FNYEAQ. Trimming took 1 base from V and 5 from J, leaving 11 bases between them. Here the CDR3 DNA reads TGTGCCAGCAGCTTAGATCCGGGGGAGTATGGCTACACCTTC. Amino acids: CASSLDPGEYGYTF.

This chain uses TRBV29-1 with TRBJ2-5; 10 bases map to TRBD1. The CDR3 runs 12 residues. The V gene end was trimmed by 6 bases and the J gene end by 5 bases; junction bases not matched to a gene: 3. CDR1 is SQVTM and CDR2 is ANQGSEA in the germline V gene. This chain's CDR3 is CSVQTGGETQYF. The CDR3 DNA sequence: TGCAGCGTCCAGACAGGGGGCGAGACCCAGTACTTC.

This clonotype has just a few counts. The chain uses TRBV6-2 or TRBV6-3 and TRBJ2-5; D not certain. CDR3 size: 16 residues. V lost 2 bases and J lost 5, with 18 bases in between. Per germline, CDR1 MNHEY and CDR2 SVGEGT. This CDR3 is CASSYAAFPKRETQYF. CDR3 coding DNA: TGTGCCAGCAGTTACGCTGCATTCCCCAAACGGGAGACCCAGTACTTC.

This clonotype was recorded many times. This rearrangement joins TRBV7-3 to TRBJ1-5, with D uncertain. The V gene's germline CDR1 is SGHTA and CDR2 FQGTGA. The length of the CDR3 is 13 residues. V lost 0 bases and J 7 bases, leaving 7 bases between the germline ends. Here the CDR3 DNA reads TGTGCCAGCAGCTTAACGGCGGGGCAGCCCCAGCATTTT. Its translation: CASSLTAGQPQHF. Complete variable domain (other parts from reference TRBV7-3 and TRBJ1-5): GAGVSQTPSNKVTEKGKYVELRCDPISGHTALYWYRQSLGQGPEFLIYFQGTGAADDSGLPNDRFFAVRPEGSVSTLKIQRTERGDSAVYLCASSLTAGQPQHFGDGTRLSIL.

This clonotype has a count of ten or more. This chain connects TRBV5-1 to TRBJ2-5, with D possibly being TRBD1 or TRBD2 (5 bases each). The V gene lost 5 bases and the J gene lost 6 bases, with 14 bases spanning the gap. This CDR3 is 13 amino acids long. Germline CDR1 and CDR2: SGHRS and YFSETQ. The CDR3 loop reads CASSFRGEKTQYF. The CDR3 DNA sequence: TGCGCCAGCAGTTTCCGGGGCGAAAAGACCCAGTACTTC.

In its sample, this clonotype was seen a few times. The chain recombines TRBV20-1 with TRBJ2-3; unclear D gene. Between the trimmed V and J ends, which lost 4 bases and 6 bases, there was a span of 5 bases. The CDR3 runs to 10 residues. Germline CDR1 DFQATT, CDR2 SNEGSKA (reference sequence). CDR3 loop: CSAISDTQYF. DNA for the CDR3: TGCAGTGCTATCTCCGATACGCAGTATTTT.

The chain has TRBV12-3 or TRBV12-4 and TRBJ2-7; D gene ambiguous. The germline V and J ends were trimmed by 6 bases and 1 base, with 19 bases remaining between them. The CDR3 totals 16 residues. CDR3 bases: TGTGCCAGCAGCATACGAGTCAAATTTAGATCCTACGAGCAGTACTTC. The encoded protein is CASSIRVKFRSYEQYF.

The chain combines TRBV4-3 with TRBJ2-3; D possibly uses TRBD1 or TRBD2 (5 bases each). Trimming took off 0 bases at V and 4 bases at J, with 11 bases between the two ends. This CDR3 spans 15 amino acids. CDR1 LGHNA and CDR2 YSLEER come from the germline V gene. The CDR3 sequence: CASSQDGVGADTQYF. CDR3 bases: TGCGCCAGCAGCCAAGATGGGGTGGGGGCAGATACGCAGTATTTT.

This rearrangement joins TRBV4-1 to TRBJ2-3, with D possibly matching TRBD1 (5 bases). CDR1 is MGHRA, CDR2 YSYEKL, per germline. V lost 0 bases and J lost 0, with 10 bases in between. The CDR3 spans 16 residues. CDR3 protein: CASSQDDSYSTDTQYF. DNA for the CDR3: TGCGCCAGCAGCCAAGATGACAGTTATAGCACAGATACGCAGTATTTT.

The V gene is TRBV5-4, the J gene TRBJ1-6; 8 positions agree with TRBD1. CDR3 length: 14 residues. J gave up 9 bases and V 3 bases, and 5 bases lay outside the gene matches. Looked up from germline, CDR1 is SGHNT and CDR2 is YYREEE (reference sequence). CDR3 bases: TGTGCCAGCAGCTCGGACAGGGCAAGTTCACCCCTCCACTTT. Translating gives CASSSDRASSPLHF.

The chain carries TRBV20-1 and TRBJ1-3, with D unresolved. The germline CDR1 and CDR2 sequences are DFQATT and SNEGSKA (reference sequence). The CDR3 runs 12 residues. Trimming removed 2 bases from V and 4 bases from J, with 6 bases in between. Here the CDR3 DNA reads TGCAGTGCTAGAACGGGCGGAAACACCATATATTTT. This encodes CSARTGGNTIYF.

This clonotype was recorded a few times. The V gene is TRBV7-2, the J gene TRBJ1-2, with 7 positions matching TRBD1. Germline assignment: CDR1 SGHTA and CDR2 FQGNSA. The CDR3 spans 14 residues. The junction had 10 bases not matched to a gene; V was cut back by 5 bases and J by 7 bases. CDR3 residues: CASSPYQTGTGYTF. CDR3 nucleotide sequence: TGTGCCAGCAGCCCCTACCAGACAGGGACTGGCTACACCTTC.

The CDR3 loop is CASSLLGRYRYGYTF. The CDR3 bases are TGCGCCAGCAGCTTACTTGGGAGGTATCGCTATGGCTACACCTTC. The chain recombines TRBV5-1 with TRBJ1-2; no firm D call. V was clipped by 2 bases and J by 4 bases, with 15 bases between them. This CDR3 contains 15 residues. The germline V gene has CDR1 SGHRS and CDR2 YFSETQ.

This clonotype came up many times. V and J are TRBV29-1 and TRBJ2-1, with a tentative D call TRBD1 (5 bases). V gave up 7 bases and J gave up 0 bases, with 10 bases separating them. The CDR3 extends over 13 amino acids. The germline CDR1 and CDR2 sequences are SQVTM and ANQGSEA. The CDR3 DNA is TGCAGCGCTAAAGACAGCTCCTACAATGAGCAGTTCTTC. The encoded protein is CSAKDSSYNEQFF.

The chain links TRBV7-2 to TRBJ2-3; TRBD1 aligns across 7 bases. In germline, CDR1 is SGHTA, CDR2 FQGNSA. The CDR3 consists of 15 residues. V lost 5 bases and J lost 0; bases outside the gene matches: 5. DNA for the CDR3: TGTGCCAGCAGCCAGGACAGGACTAGCACAGATACGCAGTATTTT. Translation gives CASSQDRTSTDTQYF.

This clonotype occurred a few times. The chain is built from TRBV4-2 and TRBJ2-5; D unresolved. The CDR3 extends over 14 amino acids. Trimming pared 1 base from V and 5 bases from J, leaving 11 bases between. From germline, CDR1 is LGHNA and CDR2 YNFKEQ. DNA of the CDR3: TGTGCCAGCAGCCAAGGAGTCACGCAGGAGACCCAGTACTTC. Its protein product is CASSQGVTQETQYF.

This clonotype was counted ten times or more. This chain joins TRBV6-2 or TRBV6-3 and TRBJ2-5, with 7 bases aligning to TRBD2. V gave up 2 bases and J gave up 2 bases; unmatched junction bases: 5. The CDR3 sequence is 15 residues long. Germline V gives CDR1 MNHEY, CDR2 SVGEGT. The CDR3 DNA reads TGTGCCAGCAGTTACCTAGCGGAGACTCAAGAGACCCAGTACTTC. It specifies CASSYLAETQETQYF.

V is TRBV7-9 and J is TRBJ2-7, with 7 bases fitting TRBD1. Germline lookup yields CDR1 SEHNR and CDR2 FQNEAQ (reference sequence). This CDR3 is 15 amino acids long. V gave up 2 bases and J gave up 1 base; unmatched junction bases: 5. The CDR3 sequence is CASSLIGRGSYEQYV. CDR3 sequence (DNA): TGTGCCAGCAGCTTAATCGGCAGGGGGTCCTACGAGCAGTACGTC.

In this sample, this clonotype turned up many times. V usage is TRBV6-5 and J usage is TRBJ1-2, with 7 nucleotides matching TRBD1. There are 15 residues in the CDR3. Germline assignment: CDR1 MNHEY and CDR2 SVGAGI. Trimming took 0 bases from V and 4 from J; bases not matched to a gene: 5. The CDR3 loop is CASSYSPRDSYGYTF. Here the CDR3 DNA reads TGTGCCAGCAGTTACTCGCCCCGGGACAGCTATGGCTACACCTTC.

This clonotype was counted between two and nine times. The V call is TRBV7-3, the J call TRBJ2-5; a weak D match, TRBD2 (6 bases). Trimming removed 5 bases from V and 0 bases from J, with 10 bases in between. Germline V gives CDR1 SGHTA, CDR2 FQGTGA. This CDR3 has 14 residues. CDR3 sequence: CASSPGLNQETQYF. CDR3 DNA: TGTGCCAGCAGCCCGGGACTGAACCAAGAGACCCAGTACTTC.

This clonotype was seen a few times. CDR3 protein: CASSSRTDHNEQFF. DNA for the CDR3: TGCGCCAGCAGCTCTCGGACCGACCACAATGAGCAGTTCTTC. The chain has TRBV5-1 and TRBJ2-1; the D is unclear. V was shortened by 3 bases and J by 5 bases, with 12 bases between the two germline ends. This CDR3 has 14 residues. Looked up from germline, CDR1 is SGHRS and CDR2 is YFSETQ.

This clonotype was seen a few times. The rearrangement joins TRBV18 to TRBJ2-2, with D unresolved. CDR3 length equals 15 residues. V was trimmed by 4 bases and J by 0 bases, leaving 9 bases between them. From germline, CDR1 is KGHSH and CDR2 LQKENI. The CDR3, as DNA: TGTGCCAGCTCACTAATAGATGCGAACACCGGGGAGCTGTTTTTT. It translates to CASSLIDANTGELFF.

This clonotype has ten or more counts. The V gene is TRBV13, the J gene TRBJ2-3; D call uncertain. This CDR3 is built from 13 residues. V lost 4 bases and J lost 0, with 5 bases in between. Germline V gene sequence: CDR1 PRHDT, CDR2 FYEKMQ (reference sequence). This chain's CDR3 is CASSWRSTDTQYF. As DNA, the CDR3 is TGTGCCAGCAGCTGGCGGAGCACAGATACGCAGTATTTT.

This clonotype was observed many times. The V gene is TRBV12-3 or TRBV12-4, the J gene TRBJ2-1; D tentatively fits TRBD1 or TRBD2 (5 bases each). V lost 5 bases and J lost 4, with 12 bases in between. The length of the CDR3 is 14 residues. The CDR3 region is CASSRRDAYNEQFF. The CDR3 nucleotides are TGTGCCAGCAGTAGACGGGACGCTTACAATGAGCAGTTCTTC.

The rearrangement uses TRBV11-2 and TRBJ2-2; no definite D call. Trimming stripped 4 bases from V and 0 bases from J, with 9 bases between. The CDR3 extends over 15 amino acids. Germline assignment: CDR1 SGHAT and CDR2 FQNNGV. CDR3 sequence (DNA): TGTGCCAGCAGCTACCGACACACGAACACCGGGGAGCTGTTTTTT. This codes for CASSYRHTNTGELFF.